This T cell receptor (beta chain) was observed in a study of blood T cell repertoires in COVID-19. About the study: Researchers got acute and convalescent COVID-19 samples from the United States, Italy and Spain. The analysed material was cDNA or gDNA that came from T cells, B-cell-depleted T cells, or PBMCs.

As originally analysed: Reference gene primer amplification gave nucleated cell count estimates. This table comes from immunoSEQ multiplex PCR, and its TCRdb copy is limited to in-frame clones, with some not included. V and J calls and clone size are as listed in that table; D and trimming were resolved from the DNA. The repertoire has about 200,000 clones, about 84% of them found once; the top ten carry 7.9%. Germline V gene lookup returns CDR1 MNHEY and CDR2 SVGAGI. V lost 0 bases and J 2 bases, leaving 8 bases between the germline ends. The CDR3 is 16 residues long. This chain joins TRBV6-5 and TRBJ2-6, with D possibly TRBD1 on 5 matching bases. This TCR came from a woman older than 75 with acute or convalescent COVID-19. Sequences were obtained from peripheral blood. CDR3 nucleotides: TGTGCCAGCAGTTACTCGGTGGGGCCTGGGGCCAACGTCCTGACTTTC. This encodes CASSYSVGPGANVLTF.